This T cell receptor beta chain was recorded in a study of regulatory T cells in long-lasting Graves disease. Broader study findings: Thyroid tissue went unexamined; only peripheral blood was analyzed.

Described time point: newly diagnosed GD, antithyroid drugs for less than 3 months. There was RNA extracted from PBMCs, and the TCR library was made from it. An endocrinology department located in Xi'an, China, was where the patients came from. TCR beta libraries were built with iRepertoire HTBI primers and Arm-PCR of CDR3 regions. Via MiXCR, TCRdb re-called the multiplex PCR reads, giving one row per CDR3 protein. Among 500,000 or so distinct CDR3 sequences listed, 14% were seen once. This CDR3 region has 12 residues. Trimming removed 3 bases at V and 6 bases at J, with 7 bases between. This clonotype was observed many times. Its specificity is unknown. This same sample was also part of a study on T cells in Graves' hyperthyroidism and ophthalmopathy. That paper adds: Patients between 18 and 65 years old had hyperthyroidism, newly diagnosed and lasting under 2 months.

The chain links TRBV12-3 or TRBV12-4 to TRBJ2-3; perhaps TRBD2 as D (6 bases). The origin of this receptor is a woman aged 50 to 60 with Graves disease. This specimen was peripheral blood mononuclear cells (PBMCs), taken at new diagnosis, from a patient treated with antithyroid drugs. CDR3 bases: TGTGCCAGCAGTTTCCGGGGGGATACGCAGTATTTT. It codes for CASSFRGDTQYF.